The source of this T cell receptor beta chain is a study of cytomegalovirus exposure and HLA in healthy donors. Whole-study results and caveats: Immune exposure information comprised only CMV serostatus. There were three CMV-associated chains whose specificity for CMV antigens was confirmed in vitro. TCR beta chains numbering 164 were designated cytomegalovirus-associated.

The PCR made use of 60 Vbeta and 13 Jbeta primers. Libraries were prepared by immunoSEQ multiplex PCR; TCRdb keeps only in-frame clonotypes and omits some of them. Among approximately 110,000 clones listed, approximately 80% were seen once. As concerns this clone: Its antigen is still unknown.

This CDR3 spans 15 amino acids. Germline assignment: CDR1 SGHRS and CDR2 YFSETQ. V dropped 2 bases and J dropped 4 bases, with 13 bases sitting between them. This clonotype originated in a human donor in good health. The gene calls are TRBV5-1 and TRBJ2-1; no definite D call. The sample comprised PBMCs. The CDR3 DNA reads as TGCGCCAGCAGCTTACAGATCAAGGAATACAATGAGCAGTTCTTC. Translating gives CASSLQIKEYNEQFF.